Following are 32 T cell receptor beta chains from one sample sequenced in a study of radiotherapy plus CTLA-4 blockade in lung cancer. The assay was immunoSEQ multiplex PCR, and TCRdb's table has in-frame clones only and misses some. This table holds around 82,000 clones, around nine tenths found once. Sequences were derived from peripheral blood, sampled from a patient treated with radiotherapy plus ipilimumab. The source is a human donor with non-small cell lung cancer that progressed on radiotherapy plus ipilimumab.

This chain connects TRBV5-1 to TRBJ1-1; 11 bases agree with TRBD1. Germline CDR1 SGHRS, CDR2 YFSETQ. This CDR3 region has 16 residues. After removal of 4 bases from V and 0 bases from J, the junction contained 5 bases not matched to a gene. The CDR3 spells CASSVGQGALNTEAFF. In nucleotides, the CDR3 is TGCGCCAGCAGCGTAGGACAGGGGGCTCTGAACACTGAAGCTTTCTTT.

The V call is TRBV19, the J call TRBJ1-3; 7 bases map to TRBD1. V gave up 6 bases and J gave up 2 bases; unmatched junction bases: 7. Germline CDR1 and CDR2: LNHDA and SQIVND (reference sequence). The CDR3 loop spans 15 amino acids. CDR3 nucleotides: TGTGCCAGTAGAATACAGGGGCAAACTGGAAACACCATATATTTT. Translation gives CASRIQGQTGNTIYF.

A few counts support this clone. The gene calls are TRBV19 and TRBJ1-1, with 8 bases matching TRBD1. The length of the CDR3 is 17 residues. With V trimmed by 5 bases and J by 1 base, 12 bases remained unmatched. Germline V gene data show CDR1 as LNHDA and CDR2 as SQIVND (reference sequence). CDR3 sequence (DNA): TGTGCCAGTAGTGACTGGACAGGGCCTTATCGGAACACTGAAGCTTTCTTT. Its translation: CASSDWTGPYRNTEAFF.

This clone was observed a handful of times. This chain joins TRBV15 and TRBJ1-5, with D maybe TRBD1 (5 bases). The V end lost 0 bases, the J end lost 6 bases, and 6 bases lay between the germline ends. The CDR3 length is 13 residues. Looked up from germline, CDR1 is LNHNV and CDR2 is YYDKDF (reference sequence). The CDR3 region has the DNA TGTGCCACCAGCAGAGATCAGGGTCAGCCCCAGCATTTT. Protein: CATSRDQGQPQHF.

This clone was seen once. One end of the junction is discordant with germline, which a read error may explain. Other DNA sequences within the sample encode an identical CDR3. The V gene is TRBV7-2, the J gene TRBJ2-5, with 9 bases identical to TRBD2. The CDR3 is 17 amino acids. CDR1 SGHTA and CDR2 FQGNSA come from the germline V gene. CDR3 sequence reads: CASSLAIGGRALETQYF. As DNA, the CDR3 is TGTGCTAGCAGCTTAGCTATAGGCGGGAGGGCCTTAGAGACCCAGTACTTC. The full variable domain, its missing parts supplied by reference TRBV7-2 and TRBJ2-5, is GAGVSQSPSNKVTEKGKDVELRCDPISGHTALYWYRQSLGQGLEFLIYFQGNSAPDKSGLPSDRFSAERTGGSVSTLTIQRTQQEDSAVYLCASSLAIGGRALETQYFGPGTRLLVL.

This clone turned up a few times. This chain links TRBV4-1 with TRBJ1-2, with no clear D. Trimming pared 3 bases from V and 5 bases from J, leaving 13 bases between. The CDR3 contains 14 residues. Germline V gene sequence: CDR1 MGHRA, CDR2 YSYEKL. For the CDR3, the DNA is TGCGCCAGCAGCCATCGGACTGTGGGGTATGGCTACACCTTC. It encodes CASSHRTVGYGYTF.

The rearrangement joins TRBV7-9 to TRBJ2-2; unclear D gene. This CDR3 is 12 amino acids long. From germline, CDR1 is SEHNR and CDR2 FQNEAQ (reference sequence). The V end lost 2 bases, the J end lost 7 bases, and 5 bases lay between the germline ends. The CDR3 region has the DNA TGTGCCAGCAGCTTATCCGTCGGGGAGCTGTTTTTT. It yields the protein CASSLSVGELFF.

The V and J genes are TRBV9 and TRBJ1-2; D perhaps matches TRBD1 (5 bases). V was trimmed by 3 bases and J by 0 bases, leaving 12 bases between them. The germline gives CDR1 SGDLS, CDR2 YYNGEE. The CDR3 totals 15 residues. The CDR3 coding sequence is TGTGCCAGCAGCGCCCCGGGGGGAACTAACTATGGCTACACCTTC. Its protein is CASSAPGGTNYGYTF.

J is TRBJ2-5 and V is TRBV6-6; unclear D gene. Trimming left V 6 bases short and J 4 bases short, with 6 bases between. CDR1 is MNHNY and CDR2 is SVGAGI in the germline V gene (reference sequence). This CDR3 has 11 amino acids. CDR3 residues: CASSLVETQYF. For the CDR3, the DNA is TGTGCCAGCAGCTTAGTAGAGACCCAGTACTTC.

This clone was seen a single time. The chain recombines TRBV11-3 with TRBJ2-3; D not resolved. The germline V and J ends were trimmed by 5 bases and 9 bases, with 12 bases remaining between them. This CDR3 is built from 12 residues. Germline assignment: CDR1 SGHNT and CDR2 YENEEA. The CDR3, as DNA: TGTGCCAGCAGCCCCGACTTTTCGACGCAGTATTTT. This encodes CASSPDFSTQYF. Supplemented by reference TRBV11-3 and TRBJ2-3, the full variable domain reads EAGVVQSPRYKIIEKKQPVAFWCNPISGHNTLYWYLQNLGQGPELLIRYENEEAVDDSQLPKDRFSAERLKGVDSTLKIQPAELGDSAVYLCASSPDFSTQYFGPGTRLTVL.

The genes are TRBV27 and TRBJ2-5; no clear D gene. CDR1 and CDR2 from the germline V gene are MNHEY and SMNVEV (reference sequence). The V end lost 7 bases, the J end lost 0 bases, and 15 bases lay between the germline ends. CDR3 length: 15 residues. The CDR3 reads CASTPAGSYQETQYF. In DNA, the CDR3 is TGTGCCAGCACGCCGGCAGGATCGTACCAAGAGACCCAGTACTTC.

In the case of this clone: One end of the junction does not line up with germline, which may come from a read error. CDR3 bases: TGTGCCAGCAGTGACCGAGCTACAGGGGGCCAACCATTC. Protein sequence: CASSDRATGGQPF. The chain employs TRBV6-1 and TRBJ2-7; 9 positions agree with TRBD1. Per the germline V gene, CDR1 is MNHNS and CDR2 is SASEGT. This CDR3 contains 13 residues.

The V call is TRBV30, the J call TRBJ1-1; D remains ambiguous. The V gene's germline CDR1 is GTSNPN and CDR2 SVGIG (reference sequence). The CDR3 has 13 residues. Trimming stripped 6 bases from V and 3 bases from J, with 14 bases between. CDR3 sequence reads: CACSPGSYTEAFF. DNA for the CDR3: TGTGCCTGCTCTCCGGGATCGTACACTGAAGCTTTCTTT.

V gene TRBV18 combines with J gene TRBJ1-1, with 10 bases that match TRBD1. This CDR3 is built from 17 residues. The germline CDR1 and CDR2 sequences are KGHSH and LQKENI. V gave up 1 base and J gave up 1 base; unmatched junction bases: 6. In nucleotides, the CDR3 is TGTGCCAGCTCACCACGGGGGACAGGGGTGGGGAACACTGAAGCTTTCTTT. Its translation: CASSPRGTGVGNTEAFF.

This chain links TRBV5-3 with TRBJ2-1; D may match TRBD1 or TRBD2 (5 bases each). TRBV5-3 is noted as an ORF with a role that remains uncertain. V was cut by 4 bases and J by 7 bases, with 21 bases left in between. CDR3 length: 16 residues. The CDR3 loop is CARSPHRDPAANEQFF. The CDR3 DNA reads TGTGCCAGAAGCCCACACCGGGACCCCGCGGCTAATGAGCAGTTCTTC.

The chain is built from TRBV7-9 and TRBJ2-5, with TRBD2 identical over 8 bases. The junction had 3 bases not matched to a gene; V was cut back by 5 bases and J by 1 base. Germline V lookup: CDR1 SEHNR, CDR2 FQNEAQ (reference sequence). CDR3 length: 14 amino acids. CDR3 sequence reads: CASSPGGAQETQYF. DNA of the CDR3: TGTGCCAGCAGCCCCGGGGGGGCCCAAGAGACCCAGTACTTC.

This chain links TRBV27 with TRBJ2-1; D is undetermined. V gave up 3 bases and J gave up 2 bases, with 11 bases separating them. The CDR3 length is 15 residues. Germline CDR1 MNHEY, CDR2 SMNVEV (reference sequence). This chain's CDR3 is CASSFTPTAYNEQFF. Written as DNA, the CDR3 is TGTGCCAGCAGTTTCACTCCGACTGCCTACAATGAGCAGTTCTTC.

The chain combines TRBV12-5 with TRBJ1-1, with D maybe TRBD1 (5 bases). The CDR3 runs 16 residues. Germline V CDR1 and CDR2: LGHNT, FRNRAP. With 2 bases removed from V and 7 bases from J, the gap between germline ends came to 20 bases. For the CDR3, the DNA is TGTGCTAGTGGTTTGCGCGCCGGGACTCCTACTCTTGAAGCTTTCTTT. This encodes CASGLRAGTPTLEAFF.

This clone was seen once. V usage is TRBV11-1 and J usage is TRBJ1-3; 7 nucleotides align to TRBD1. Germline V gene data show CDR1 as SGHAT and CDR2 as FQDESV (reference sequence). This CDR3 region has 15 residues. The V gene end was trimmed by 4 bases and the J gene end by 4 bases; junction bases not matched to a gene: 7. In DNA, the CDR3 is TGTGCCAGCAGCTCGGGACAGTACTACGGAAACACCATATATTTT. This gives the protein CASSSGQYYGNTIYF.

This chain connects TRBV18 to TRBJ2-7, with 10 bases lining up with TRBD2. CDR3 length equals 18 residues. V lost 2 bases and J lost 3; bases outside the gene matches: 13. The germline gives CDR1 KGHSH, CDR2 LQKENI. CDR3 loop: CASSPGISVAGGFYEQYF. CDR3 bases: TGTGCCAGCTCACCAGGAATATCGGTAGCGGGAGGTTTCTACGAGCAGTACTTC.

This chain links TRBV11-2 with TRBJ2-7; 7 nucleotides line up with TRBD2. CDR1 and CDR2 (germline): SGHAT, FQNNGV. Trimming took 1 base from V and 0 from J; bases not matched to a gene: 3. The CDR3 totals 15 residues. CDR3 sequence reads: CASSLGLAASYEQYF. CDR3 DNA: TGTGCCAGCAGCTTAGGCCTAGCGGCCTCCTACGAGCAGTACTTC.

The genes are TRBV10-3 and TRBJ2-3, with 12 bases identical to TRBD2. Germline assignment: CDR1 ENHRY and CDR2 SYGVKD. CDR3 size: 19 residues. The V segment lost 0 bases and the J segment 1 base; nucleotides outside the gene matches: 8. CDR3 region: CAISESRLAGGEGTDTQYF. The CDR3 nucleotides read TGTGCCATCAGTGAGTCGCGGCTAGCGGGGGGGGAAGGCACAGATACGCAGTATTTT.

In its sample, this clone was seen a few times. V gene TRBV19 combines with J gene TRBJ1-6; unclear D gene. This CDR3 region has 15 residues. CDR1 is LNHDA, CDR2 SQIVND, per germline (reference sequence). Between the trimmed V and J ends, which lost 3 bases and 10 bases, there was a span of 16 bases. Here the CDR3 DNA reads TGTGCCAGTAGTATGGTGGCAGTTCTAAAGTCACCCCTCCACTTT. Protein product: CASSMVAVLKSPLHF.

The chain has TRBV7-2 and TRBJ2-4; D is unresolved. V was shortened by 0 bases and J by 0 bases, with 6 bases between the two germline ends. Germline loops: CDR1 SGHTA, CDR2 FQGNSA. CDR3 length equals 15 residues. CDR3 DNA: TGTGCCAGCAGCTTAGCGGGATTAGCCAAAAACATTCAGTACTTC. As protein: CASSLAGLAKNIQYF.

The J gene is TRBJ1-2, the V gene TRBV5-1, with TRBD1 matching over 8 bases. The CDR3 is 13 residues long. Germline CDR1 SGHRS, CDR2 YFSETQ. V trimming: 6 bases; J trimming: 5 bases; junction bases outside the gene matches: 6. CDR3 loop: CASNLGTGYGYTF. CDR3 DNA sequence: TGCGCCAGCAACCTTGGGACAGGATATGGCTACACCTTC. The full variable domain, its missing parts supplied by reference TRBV5-1 and TRBJ1-2, is KAGVTQTPRYLIKTRGQQVTLSCSPISGHRSVSWYQQTPGQGLQFLFEYFSETQRNKGNFPGRFSGRQFSNSRSEMNVSTLELGDSALYLCASNLGTGYGYTFGSGTRLTVV.

The V call is TRBV5-1, the J call TRBJ2-7; 10 bases align to TRBD1. V dropped 2 bases and J dropped 3; count of bases not matched to a gene: 2. The germline V gene encodes CDR1 SGHRS and CDR2 YFSETQ. This CDR3 is built from 14 residues. The CDR3, as DNA: TGCGCCAGCAGCTTTCGGACAGGGGGCTACGAGCAGTACTTC. As protein: CASSFRTGGYEQYF.

CDR3 in amino acids: CSVEDPNYGYTF. In nucleotides, the CDR3 is TGCAGCGTTGAGGACCCTAACTATGGCTACACCTTC. V gene TRBV29-1 combines with J gene TRBJ1-2; D unclear. Trimming removed 3 bases from V and 0 bases from J, with 5 bases in between. The CDR3 runs 12 residues. Germline CDR1 reads SQVTM; CDR2 reads ANQGSEA. The whole variable domain, remainder taken from reference TRBV29-1 and TRBJ1-2, is SAVISQKPSRDICQRGTSLTIQCQVDSQVTMMFWYRQQPGQSLTLIATANQGSEATYESGFVIDKFPISRPNLTFSTLTVSNMSPEDSSIYLCSVEDPNYGYTFGSGTRLTVV.

The genes are TRBV4-3 and TRBJ2-2; D may be TRBD1 (6 bases). The CDR3 totals 16 residues. Germline values: CDR1 LGHNA, CDR2 YSLEER. Trimming stripped 0 bases from V and 8 bases from J, with 16 bases between. This chain's CDR3 is CASSQESAGANGELFF. DNA of the CDR3: TGCGCCAGCAGCCAAGAATCCGCAGGGGCGAATGGGGAGCTGTTTTTT.

The chain is built from TRBV18 and TRBJ2-7, with 7 bases matching TRBD2. CDR1 and CDR2 from the germline V gene are KGHSH and LQKENI. With 0 bases clipped from V and 7 bases from J, the junction kept 3 bases outside the gene matches. The CDR3 consists of 13 residues. The CDR3 nucleotides are TGTGCCAGCTCACCACCGAACGGGGGGGAGCAGTACTTC. Amino acid sequence: CASSPPNGGEQYF.

This clone was seen only once. This chain joins TRBV11-3 and TRBJ2-5; D is possibly TRBD2 (6 bases). Germline V gene lookup returns CDR1 SGHNT and CDR2 YENEEA. This CDR3 region has 15 residues. Trimming left V 4 bases short and J 2 bases short, with 14 bases between. The CDR3 loop reads CASSWAGTLQETQYF. The CDR3 region has the DNA TGTGCCAGCAGCTGGGCCGGGACTTTGCAAGAGACCCAGTACTTC.

This chain links TRBV6-5 with TRBJ2-1, with 9 bases matching TRBD1. V was pared by 5 bases and J by 11 bases, with 13 bases of the junction left unmatched. Germline V gives CDR1 MNHEY, CDR2 SVGAGI. The length of the CDR3 is 15 residues. The CDR3 region has the DNA TGTGCCAGCAGTCCCGGACAGGGGTTCATGTTGAAGCAGTTCTTC. Its protein is CASSPGQGFMLKQFF.

The J gene is TRBJ2-4, the V gene TRBV5-1; possibly TRBD1 for D (6 bases). Trimming removed 3 bases at V and 1 base at J, with 17 bases between. Germline V lookup: CDR1 SGHRS, CDR2 YFSETQ. CDR3 length: 17 amino acids. In DNA form, the CDR3 reads TGCGCCAGCAGCTGGGGGCCAGGGACGACGGCCAAAAACATTCAGTACTTC. As protein: CASSWGPGTTAKNIQYF.